This TCR beta chain comes out of a study of cytomegalovirus exposure and HLA in healthy donors. Points from the study as a whole: Researchers catalogued approximately 170 TCR beta chains as cytomegalovirus-associated.

A word on this clone: Antigen specificity is unknown.

Assay: immunoSEQ multiplex PCR; the TCRdb copy retains only in-frame clones and omits some. The sample has 65,000 to 85,000 clones; 95% are singletons. This CDR3 region has 14 residues. Between the trimmed V and J ends, which lost 5 bases and 10 bases, there was a span of 15 bases. Germline values: CDR1 LNHDA, CDR2 SQIVND (reference sequence). The sample consisted of PBMCs. J is TRBJ1-6 and V is TRBV19; a possible D gene is TRBD1 (6 bases). This TCR was recovered from a woman aged 18-35 years in good health and CMV-seronegative. CDR3 sequence reads: CASSEYREYSPLHF. The CDR3 bases are TGTGCCAGTAGTGAGTACAGGGAATACTCACCCCTCCACTTT.